The source of this T cell receptor beta chain is a study of Ad26.COV2.S vaccination and SARS-CoV-2 variants. Across the whole study: Donor joined the COV1001 Ad26.COV2.S trial arm.

Clones were read by immunoSEQ multiplex PCR, and TCRdb kept only the in-frame ones, dropping some. The sample includes roughly 300,000 clones, roughly 89% seen only once; the top ten take approximately 4.5%. Treatment reported: roughly 19 received Ad26.COV2.S at low or high dose, single or two shots; 5 received placebo; per-sample allocation not given. Repertoires come from day 63 after the first vaccine or placebo injection. On this clone: Its antigen remains unknown.

Notes on the study in general: Placebo recipients trailed vaccine recipients in spike-specific TCR breadth. Non-spike TCR breadth showed similarity between vaccine and placebo recipients. Once vaccination had occurred, spike-specific CD8+ and CD4+ T cell responses reportedly showed substantial breadth.

Germline values: CDR1 PRHDT, CDR2 FYEKMQ (reference sequence). After removal of 5 bases from V and 1 base from J, the junction contained 6 bases not matched to a gene. CDR3 size: 15 residues. J is TRBJ2-3 and V is TRBV13; 7 bases line up with TRBD1. The sequence derives from a person between 18 and 59 years old who received the Ad26.COV2.S COVID-19 vaccine or a placebo. Here the sequenced sample was peripheral blood, taken in a trial of Ad26.COV2.S vaccine versus placebo. Here the CDR3 DNA reads TGTGCCAGCAGCCGAAACAGGGGACGCACAGATACGCAGTATTTT. It encodes CASSRNRGRTDTQYF.